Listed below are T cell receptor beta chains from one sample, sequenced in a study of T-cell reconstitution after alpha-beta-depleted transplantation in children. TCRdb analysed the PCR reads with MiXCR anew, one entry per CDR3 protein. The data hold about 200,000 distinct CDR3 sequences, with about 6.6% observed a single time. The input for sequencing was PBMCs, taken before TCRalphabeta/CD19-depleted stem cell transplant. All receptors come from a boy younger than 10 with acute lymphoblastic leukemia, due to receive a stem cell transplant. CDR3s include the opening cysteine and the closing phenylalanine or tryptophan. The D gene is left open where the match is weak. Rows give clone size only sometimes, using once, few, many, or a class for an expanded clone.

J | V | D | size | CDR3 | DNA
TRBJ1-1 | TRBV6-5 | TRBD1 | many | CASSHRQGAMNTEAFF | TGTGCCAGCAGCCACAGACAGGGGGCCATGAACACTGAAGCTTTCTTT
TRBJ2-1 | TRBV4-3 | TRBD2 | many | CASSQGGANEQFF | TGCGCCAGCAGCCAGGGAGGGGCCAATGAGCAGTTCTTC
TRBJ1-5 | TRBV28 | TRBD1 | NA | CASSPLDREQQPQHF | TGTGCCAGCAGTCCTTTGGACAGGGAACAGCAGCCCCAGCATTTT
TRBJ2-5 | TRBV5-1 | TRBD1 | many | CASSLTGAIQETQYF | TGCGCCAGCAGCTTGACAGGGGCGATCCAAGAGACCCAGTACTTC
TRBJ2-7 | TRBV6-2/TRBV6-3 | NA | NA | CASSPGNEQYF | TGTGCCAGCAGTCCAGGGAACGAGCAGTACTTC
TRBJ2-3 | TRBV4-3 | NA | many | CASSLTSFSTDTQYF | TGCGCCAGCAGCCTAACTTCTTTTAGCACAGATACGCAGTATTTT
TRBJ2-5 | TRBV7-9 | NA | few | CASSRDWGETQYF | TGTGCCAGCAGCCGTGACTGGGGTGAGACCCAGTACTTC
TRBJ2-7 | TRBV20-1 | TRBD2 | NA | CSAWGGEQGLEQYF | TGCAGTGCTTGGGGGGGTGAGCAGGGATTGGAGCAGTACTTC
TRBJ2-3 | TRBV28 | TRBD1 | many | CASSLLGTGSTDTQYF | TGTGCCAGCAGTTTATTAGGGACAGGGAGCACAGATACGCAGTATTTT
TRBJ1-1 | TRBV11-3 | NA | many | CASSFMGTNTEAFF | TGTGCCAGCAGCTTCATGGGAACGAACACTGAAGCTTTCTTT
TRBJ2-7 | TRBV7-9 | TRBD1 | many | CASSSGRTGSHEQYF | TGTGCCAGCAGCTCGGGGCGGACAGGGTCCCACGAGCAGTACTTC
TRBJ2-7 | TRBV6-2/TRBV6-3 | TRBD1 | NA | CASRGTGRRYEQYF | TGTGCCAGCCGCGGGACAGGGAGACGCTACGAGCAGTACTTC
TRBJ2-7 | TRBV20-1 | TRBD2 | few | CSAEGGVASGSSVEQYF | TGCAGTGCTGAGGGGGGGGTGGCTAGCGGGAGTTCTGTCGAGCAGTACTTC
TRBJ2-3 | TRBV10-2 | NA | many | CASSGATDTQYF | TGCGCCAGCAGTGGGGCCACAGATACGCAGTATTTT
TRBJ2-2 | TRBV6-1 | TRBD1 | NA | CASRPTGVVTGELFF | TGTGCCAGCAGGCCGACAGGGGTTGTCACCGGGGAGCTGTTTTTT
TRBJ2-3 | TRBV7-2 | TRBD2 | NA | CASRPSRGGGLADTQYF | TGTGCCAGCAGACCGAGCAGAGGCGGGGGATTGGCAGATACGCAGTATTTT
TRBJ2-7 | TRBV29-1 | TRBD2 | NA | CSVSGLAGALRGYEQYF | TGCAGCGTCTCCGGACTAGCGGGAGCGCTGCGGGGCTACGAGCAGTACTTC
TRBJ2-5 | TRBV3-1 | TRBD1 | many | CASSQDFPGQPQETQYF | TGTGCCAGCAGCCAAGACTTCCCGGGACAGCCACAAGAGACCCAGTACTTC
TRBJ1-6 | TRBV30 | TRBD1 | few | CAWRKGANSPLHF | TGTGCCTGGAGAAAGGGGGCTAATTCACCCCTCCACTTT
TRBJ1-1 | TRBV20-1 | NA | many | CSAVTTGRTEAFF | TGCAGTGCTGTAACTACAGGGCGGACTGAAGCTTTCTTT
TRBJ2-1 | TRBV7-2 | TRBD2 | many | CASSPQRASGVNEQFF | TGTGCCAGCAGCCCTCAGAGGGCTAGCGGAGTCAATGAGCAGTTCTTC
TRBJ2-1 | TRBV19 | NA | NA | CASRSASARYNEQFF | TGTGCCAGTAGATCAGCTAGCGCCCGATACAATGAGCAGTTCTTC
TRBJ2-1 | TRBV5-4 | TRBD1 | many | CASSRDSPLKQFF | TGTGCCAGCAGCCGGGACAGCCCCTTGAAGCAGTTCTTC
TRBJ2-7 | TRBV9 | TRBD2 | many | CASSGSPDLGTTPYEQYF | TGTGCCAGCAGCGGATCACCAGATCTCGGGACTACCCCGTACGAGCAGTACTTC
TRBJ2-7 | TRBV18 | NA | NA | CASSPGVGHNEQYF | TGTGCCAGCTCACCGGGGGTGGGACATAACGAGCAGTACTTC
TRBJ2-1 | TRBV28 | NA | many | CASSLPRGLYNEQFF | TGTGCCAGCAGTTTACCCCGGGGCCTATACAATGAGCAGTTCTTC
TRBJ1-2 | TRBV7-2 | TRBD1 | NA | CASSNRGSLGGYTF | TGTGCCAGCAGCAACAGGGGGTCCTTGGGTGGCTACACCTTC
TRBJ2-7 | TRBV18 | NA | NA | CASSPPSGRFSYEQYF | TGTGCCAGCTCACCACCTTCTGGGCGGTTCTCCTACGAGCAGTACTTC
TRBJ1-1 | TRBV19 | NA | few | CASSKRVGTEAFF | TGTGCCAGTAGTAAGCGGGTCGGGACTGAAGCTTTCTTT
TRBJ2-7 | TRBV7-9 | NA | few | CASSSISTRAYEQYF | TGTGCCAGCAGCTCGATATCCACCAGGGCCTACGAGCAGTACTTC
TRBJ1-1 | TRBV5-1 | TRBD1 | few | CASSQRTGLNTEAFF | TGCGCCAGCAGCCAACGGACAGGGTTGAACACTGAAGCTTTCTTT
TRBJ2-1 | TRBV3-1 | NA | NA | CACSPTRGESSYNEQFF | TGTGCCTGCAGCCCAACAAGGGGCGAAAGCTCCTACAATGAGCAGTTCTTC
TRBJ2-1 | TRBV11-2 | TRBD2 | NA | CASSFLAGLAYNEQFF | TGTGCCAGCAGCTTTTTGGCGGGACTAGCATACAATGAGCAGTTCTTC
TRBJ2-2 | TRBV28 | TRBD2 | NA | CASSLASLGLGANTGELFF | TGTGCCAGCAGTTTAGCCTCGCTGGGACTAGGGGCGAACACCGGGGAGCTGTTTTTT
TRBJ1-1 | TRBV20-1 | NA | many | CSARANTEAFF | TGCAGTGCTAGGGCGAACACTGAAGCTTTCTTT